These T cell receptor beta chains were read from a single sample in a study of blood T cell repertoires in COVID-19. Using immunoSEQ multiplex PCR, the repertoire was profiled, and TCRdb retains in-frame clones only, with some absent. The sample carries approximately 61,000 clones, about 75% recorded once. Sequenced input: peripheral blood. The receptors derive from a human donor in a cohort sampled during active COVID-19. Both conserved end residues are part of each CDR3. A D gene is named only where the DNA matches it firmly. The size field is filled for only some rows; it gives once, few, many or a size class.

J gene | D gene | V gene | clone size | CDR3 DNA | CDR3 protein
TRBJ1-2 | TRBD1 | TRBV6-5 | - | TGTGCCAGCAGCGTACGGGGACAGGGGGCGGGCGGCTACACCTTC | CASSVRGQGAGGYTF
TRBJ1-5 | TRBD1 | TRBV4-3 | - | TGCGCCAGCAGCCAAGACAGGGGGTATCAGCCCCAGCATTTT | CASSQDRGYQPQHF
TRBJ2-2 | TRBD2 | TRBV10-3 | - | TGTGCCATCAGTGAGGGACCAGCGGGAGGCGGGGAGCTGTTTTTT | CAISEGPAGGGELFF
TRBJ2-7 | TRBD2 | TRBV6-5 | - | TGTGCCAGCAGTTACGAGACTAGCGGGAGCTCCTACGAGCAGTACTTC | CASSYETSGSSYEQYF
TRBJ2-1 | - | TRBV4-1 | - | TGCGCCAGCAGCCAAATGAGCTCCTACAATGAGCAGTTCTTC | CASSQMSSYNEQFF
TRBJ1-2 | TRBD1 | TRBV4-3 | - | TGCGCCAGCAGCCACACCCGGGACAGGGGAGGCTACACCTTC | CASSHTRDRGGYTF
TRBJ1-5 | - | TRBV12-3/TRBV12-4 | - | TGTGCCAGCAGGGCGGACATCGGTCAGCCCCAGCATTTT | CASRADIGQPQHF
TRBJ2-7 | - | TRBV4-1 | - | TGCGCCAGCAGCCAAGACGTCCAGGGGGGCGTGGAGCAGTACTTC | CASSQDVQGGVEQYF
TRBJ1-1 | - | TRBV19 | - | TGTGCCAGTATTCGCGCGCCGGGGGTTGACACTGAAGCTTTCTTT | CASIRAPGVDTEAFF
TRBJ2-5 | TRBD1 | TRBV27 | - | TGTGCCAGCAGTCAGGGGACAGGGGGCGTGGAGACCCAGTACTTC | CASSQGTGGVETQYF
TRBJ2-1 | TRBD2 | TRBV18 | - | TGTGCCAGCTCACCCTTAGCGGGGGGGAGCTCCTACAATGAGCAGTTCTTC | CASSPLAGGSSYNEQFF
TRBJ2-7 | - | TRBV7-9 | - | TGTGCCAGCAGCTTAGTTGCGGTACCTCGGCAGTACTTC | CASSLVAVPRQYF
TRBJ1-5 | - | TRBV6-5 | - | TGTGCCAGCTCAATGAGGCAGGGGCAGCCCCAGCATTTT | CASSMRQGQPQHF
TRBJ1-2 | TRBD1 | TRBV9 | - | TGTGCCAGCAGCGTAGCGACAGGGGAGGGCTATGGCTACACCTTC | CASSVATGEGYGYTF
TRBJ2-3 | TRBD2 | TRBV7-2 | few | TGTGCCAGCAGCTTAACCGGTCGGCGGGAGACGCAGTATTTT | CASSLTGRRETQYF
TRBJ1-5 | TRBD1 | TRBV5-5 | - | TGTGCCAGCAGCCTAGGACAGGTCTATAGCAATCAGCCCCAGCATTTT | CASSLGQVYSNQPQHF
TRBJ2-3 | - | TRBV5-4 | - | TGTGCCAGCAGCCCCGAGGCGGGGGCGGGCGGAGATACGCAGTATTTT | CASSPEAGAGGDTQYF
TRBJ2-7 | - | TRBV19 | - | TGTGCCAGTAGTCCCCCTGGAGGGACCGAGCAGTACTTC | CASSPPGGTEQYF